This TCR beta chain comes out of a study of OX40 agonist ivuxolimab in advanced cancers. Germline V gene data show CDR1 as MNHEY and CDR2 as SVGAGI. V lost 3 bases to trimming and J lost 9 bases, with 12 bases between them. CDR3 length: 13 residues. Here immunoSEQ multiplex PCR was the method, and the copy in TCRdb shows in-frame clones only, minus some. The sample contains 80,000 or so clones, roughly 89% of which appear only once. This clone occurred a few times. The sequence was obtained from an adult with an advanced solid tumor such as melanoma, head and neck, liver or kidney cancer. Sample: CD4+ or CD8+ T cells sorted from blood, taken in a trial of the OX40 agonist ivuxolimab. This chain links TRBV6-5 with TRBJ1-5; D gene uncertain. The CDR3 DNA is TGTGCCAGCAGTTATGGCTCTCTGAGGCCCCAGCATTTT. It is translated as CASSYGSLRPQHF.